These 18 T cell receptor beta chains were all obtained from the same sample, sequenced in a study of blood T cells in healthy people across ages. For the second PCR, which ran for roughly 6 to 12 cycles, a sample-barcoded 5' primer and a J-beta primer mix were used. TCRdb analysed the 5' RACE reads with MiXCR anew, one entry per CDR3 protein. The sample carries roughly 1,700,000 distinct CDR3 sequences, about 28% recorded once. Sequenced material: blood. Receptors were obtained from a woman between 25 and 40 years old in good health.

J is TRBJ2-2 and V is TRBV7-6; D may be TRBD1 (6 bases). The length of the CDR3 is 17 residues. Deletions cut 5 bases from V and 2 bases from J, with 18 bases between. Germline V gene lookup returns CDR1 SGHVS and CDR2 FNYEAQ. CDR3 DNA sequence: TGTGCCAGCAGCCAAGTCAGCGGACAGACCAACACCGGGGAGCTGTTTTTT. Its protein is CASSQVSGQTNTGELFF.

J is TRBJ2-1 and V is TRBV20-1; 10 bases fit TRBD2. Germline lookup yields CDR1 DFQATT and CDR2 SNEGSKA (reference sequence). V lost 6 bases, J lost 7 bases, and 12 bases stayed unmatched. The CDR3 contains 15 residues. CDR3 region: CSAGLAGVPGNEQFF. The CDR3 nucleotides read TGCAGTGCCGGTCTAGCGGGAGTACCGGGGAATGAGCAGTTCTTC.

The table lists this clonotype with many counts. This chain connects TRBV12-3 or TRBV12-4 to TRBJ1-2; 8 positions match TRBD1. The CDR3 has 13 residues. V shed 6 bases and J 4 bases; nucleotides not matched to a gene: 4. The CDR3 coding sequence is TGTGCCAGCAGGCCAGGGGGCGGCTATGGCTACACCTTC. Amino acids: CASRPGGGYGYTF.

The chain joins TRBV7-2 to TRBJ2-3; either TRBD1 or TRBD2 may fit D (5 bases each). This CDR3 comprises 13 residues. Germline lookup yields CDR1 SGHTA and CDR2 FQGNSA. V was shortened by 4 bases and J by 8 bases, with 13 bases between the two germline ends. The CDR3, as DNA: TGTGCCAGCAGCTACATGGATGGGGGTACGCAGTATTTT. It specifies CASSYMDGGTQYF.

A note on this clonotype: This may arise from a read error, as a much more abundant clone is one base away. The V gene is TRBV12-3 or TRBV12-4, the J gene TRBJ1-2, with 7 nucleotides matching TRBD1. CDR3 length: 14 residues. V was clipped by 6 bases and J by 12 bases; unmatched bases: 16. CDR3 sequence (DNA): TGTGCCAGCAGCCCACAGACAGGGCGAGGGGGCCACACCTTC. It is translated as CASSPQTGRGGHTF.

This clonotype was seen many times. The chain is built from TRBV20-1 and TRBJ2-5, with 7 positions matching TRBD1. CDR3 length: 12 residues. V trimming: 6 bases; J trimming: 2 bases; junction bases outside the gene matches: 3. CDR1 DFQATT and CDR2 SNEGSKA come from the germline V gene (reference sequence). CDR3 sequence: CSAQGIQETQYF. The DNA of the CDR3 is TGCAGTGCACAGGGGATACAAGAGACCCAGTACTTC.

The J gene is TRBJ1-5, the V gene TRBV15; 9 nucleotides match TRBD1. J lost 4 bases, V lost 4 bases, and 5 bases had no gene match. The CDR3 sequence is 15 residues long. Germline values: CDR1 LNHNV, CDR2 YYDKDF (reference sequence). CDR3 DNA: TGTGCCACCAGCAACGGGGACAGGGTAAATCAGCCCCAGCATTTT. It is translated as CATSNGDRVNQPQHF.

The chain joins TRBV3-1 to TRBJ2-1; 8 nucleotides line up with TRBD1. TRBJ2-7 matches the DNA end more closely, so the J call is doubtful. Looked up from germline, CDR1 is LGHDT and CDR2 is YNNKEL (reference sequence). This CDR3 contains 15 residues. CDR3: CASSQRQGNFYEQYF. The CDR3, as DNA: TGTGCCAGCAGCCAACGACAGGGGAACTTCTACGAGCAGTACTTC.

The V call is TRBV6-2 or TRBV6-3, the J call TRBJ2-1, with 11 bases matching TRBD2. The CDR3 contains 13 residues. V shed 6 bases and J 8 bases; nucleotides not matched to a gene: 3. The germline V gene encodes CDR1 MNHEY and CDR2 SVGEGT. The CDR3: CASRTSGVYEQFF. For the CDR3, the DNA is TGTGCCAGCAGGACTAGCGGGGTCTATGAGCAGTTCTTC.

The chain has TRBV7-2 and TRBJ1-5, with 10 positions matching TRBD1. V trimming: 4 bases; J trimming: 6 bases; junction bases outside the gene matches: 6. The CDR3 is 15 residues long. Germline CDR1 SGHTA, CDR2 FQGNSA. The CDR3 loop is CASSSRTGGFQPQHF. The CDR3 bases are TGTGCCAGCAGCTCAAGGACAGGGGGTTTTCAGCCCCAGCATTTT. The full variable domain, with the rest looked up from reference TRBV7-2 and TRBJ1-5, is GAGVSQSPSNKVTEKGKDVELRCDPISGHTALYWYRQSLGQGLEFLIYFQGNSAPDKSGLPSDRFSAERTGGSVSTLTIQRTQQEDSAVYLCASSSRTGGFQPQHFGDGTRLSIL.

The DNA of the CDR3 is TGCGCCAGCAGCCAAGGATGGGAAACAGGGTTGGTGAACACTGAAGCTTTCTTT. Protein product: CASSQGWETGLVNTEAFF. The J gene is TRBJ1-1, the V gene TRBV4-3; D might be TRBD1 (6 bases). Trimming stripped 1 base from V and 0 bases from J, with 18 bases between. This CDR3 contains 18 residues. Germline CDR1 and CDR2: LGHNA and YSLEER.

J is TRBJ2-7 and V is TRBV5-1, with 7 bases identical to TRBD1. Trimming at V came to 2 bases and at J to 3 bases, leaving 8 bases not matched to a gene. The CDR3 has 15 amino acids. CDR1 is SGHRS, CDR2 YFSETQ, per germline. The CDR3 region is CASSFGTVGVYEQYF. The DNA for the CDR3 is TGCGCCAGCAGCTTTGGGACAGTTGGAGTCTACGAGCAGTACTTC.

Worth noting for this clonotype: One end of the junction does not line up with germline, which may come from a read error. This chain connects TRBV6-6 to TRBJ1-2; D perhaps matches TRBD1 (5 bases). The V gene's germline CDR1 is MNHNY and CDR2 SVGAGI (reference sequence). This CDR3 contains 16 residues. The CDR3 DNA follows: TGTGCCTGCAGTTACAAATGGGGGGAGGATAACTATGGCTACACCTTC. As protein: CACSYKWGEDNYGYTF.

This clonotype was observed a handful of times. The chain has TRBV6-5 and TRBJ1-1; 12 bases agree with TRBD1. J gave up 10 bases and V 4 bases, and 19 bases lay outside the gene matches. CDR3 length equals 18 residues. CDR1 is MNHEY, CDR2 SVGAGI, per germline. The CDR3 DNA follows: TGTGCCAGCAGTTTCACCCGGGACAGGGGGCGCAGGGGGCGACCAGCTTTCTTT. Residues: CASSFTRDRGRRGRPAFF.

The table lists this clonotype with a few counts. Being one base from a much bigger clone, this may be a read error. This chain uses TRBV29-1 with TRBJ2-3; 7 bases align to TRBD1. The germline V gene encodes CDR1 SQVTM and CDR2 ANQGSEA. V trimming: 4 bases; J trimming: 3 bases; junction bases outside the gene matches: 4. The CDR3 consists of 13 residues. The chain's CDR3 is CSVAGQVTDTQYF. DNA of the CDR3: TGCAGCGTTGCTGGACAGGTGACAGATACGCAGTATTTT.

The chain has TRBV12-3 or TRBV12-4 and TRBJ2-7; unclear D gene. CDR3 length: 12 amino acids. Deletions cut 5 bases from V and 6 bases from J, with 11 bases between. In nucleotides, the CDR3 is TGTGCCAGCAGTCCTATTCCCCCCGAGCAGTACTTC. This gives the protein CASSPIPPEQYF.

Comments on this clonotype: This may come from a read error, since a much larger clone is one base off. The V call is TRBV3-1, the J call TRBJ1-2; tentatively, D is TRBD1 (5 bases). The germline gives CDR1 LGHDT, CDR2 YNNKEL (reference sequence). CDR3 length: 15 amino acids. V was cut by 8 bases and J by 3 bases, with 19 bases left in between. DNA of the CDR3: TGTGCCAGCGGGGACGGAGCCACCACCTACTATGGCTACACCTTC. Its translation is CASGDGATTYYGYTF. The variable domain in full, with the rest retrieved from reference TRBV3-1 and TRBJ1-2, is DTAVSQTPKYLVTQMGNDKSIKCEQNLGHDTMYWYKQDSKKFLKIMFSYNNKELIINETVPNRFSPKSPDKAHLNLHINSLELGDSAVYFCASGDGATTYYGYTFGSGTRLTVV.

Points on this clonotype: A clone one base away is much larger, so this may be a read error. The CDR3 DNA follows: TGTGCCAGCAGCTTGGAGGCCCAGCGCCCCCAGCAAGAGACCCAGTACTTC. The encoded protein is CASSLEAQRPQQETQYF. The chain recombines TRBV7-2 with TRBJ2-5; possible D gene TRBD2, 5 bases. This CDR3 comprises 17 residues. Germline V CDR1 and CDR2: SGHTA, FQGNSA. Trimming took off 3 bases at V and 2 bases at J, with 19 bases between the two ends.